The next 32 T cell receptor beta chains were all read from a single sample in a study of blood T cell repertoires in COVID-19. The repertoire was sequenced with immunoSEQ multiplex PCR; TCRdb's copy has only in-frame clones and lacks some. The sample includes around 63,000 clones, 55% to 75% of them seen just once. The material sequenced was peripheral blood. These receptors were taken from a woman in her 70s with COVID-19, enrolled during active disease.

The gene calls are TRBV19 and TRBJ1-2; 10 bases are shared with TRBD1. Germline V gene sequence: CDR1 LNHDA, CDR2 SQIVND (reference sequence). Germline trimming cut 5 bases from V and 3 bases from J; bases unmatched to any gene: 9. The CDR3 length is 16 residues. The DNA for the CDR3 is TGTGCCAGTAGTCAGTATTCGGGACAGGGGCACTATGGCTACACCTTC. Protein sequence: CASSQYSGQGHYGYTF.

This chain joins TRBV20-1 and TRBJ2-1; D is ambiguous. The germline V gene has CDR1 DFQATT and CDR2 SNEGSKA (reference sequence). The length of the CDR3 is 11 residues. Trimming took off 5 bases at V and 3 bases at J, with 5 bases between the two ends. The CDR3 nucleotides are TGCAGTGCTGAGGTCTACAATGAGCAGTTCTTC. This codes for CSAEVYNEQFF.

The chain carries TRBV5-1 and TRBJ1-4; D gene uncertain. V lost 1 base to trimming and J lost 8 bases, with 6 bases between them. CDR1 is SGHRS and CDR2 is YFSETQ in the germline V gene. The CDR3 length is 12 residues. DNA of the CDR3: TGCGCCAGCAGCTTGTTGGCAGAAAAACTGTTTTTT. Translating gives CASSLLAEKLFF.

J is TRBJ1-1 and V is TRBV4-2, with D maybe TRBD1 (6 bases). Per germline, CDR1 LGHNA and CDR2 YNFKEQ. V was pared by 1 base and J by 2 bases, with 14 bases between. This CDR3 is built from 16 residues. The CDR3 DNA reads TGTGCCAGCAGCCAAGGCAGGGGATTTATCAACACTGAAGCTTTCTTT. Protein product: CASSQGRGFINTEAFF.

DNA for the CDR3: TGTGCCAGCAGCCGGCGCGACCCTGGAGGAGGCTACACCTTC. Amino acids: CASSRRDPGGGYTF. V and J are TRBV7-2 and TRBJ1-2; D not resolved. V lost 5 bases to trimming and J lost 8 bases, with 18 bases between them. The CDR3 consists of 14 residues. CDR1 and CDR2 (germline): SGHTA, FQGNSA.

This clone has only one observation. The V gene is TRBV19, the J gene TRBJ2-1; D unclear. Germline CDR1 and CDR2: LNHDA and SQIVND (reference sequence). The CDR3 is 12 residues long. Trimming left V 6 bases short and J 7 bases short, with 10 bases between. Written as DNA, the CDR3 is TGTGCCAGTAGCTTCCGACAAAATGAGCAGTTCTTC. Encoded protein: CASSFRQNEQFF. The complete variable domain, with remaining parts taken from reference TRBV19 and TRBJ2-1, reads DGGITQSPKYLFRKEGQNVTLSCEQNLNHDAMYWYRQDPGQGLRLIYYSQIVNDFQKGDIAEGYSVSREKKESFPLTVTSAQKNPTAFYLCASSFRQNEQFFGPGTRLTVL.

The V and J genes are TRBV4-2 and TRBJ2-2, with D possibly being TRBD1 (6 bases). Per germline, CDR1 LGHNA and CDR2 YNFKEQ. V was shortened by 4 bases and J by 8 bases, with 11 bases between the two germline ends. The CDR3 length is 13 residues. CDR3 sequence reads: CASSREGEGELFF. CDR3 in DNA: TGTGCCAGCAGCCGCGAGGGGGAGGGGGAGCTGTTTTTT.

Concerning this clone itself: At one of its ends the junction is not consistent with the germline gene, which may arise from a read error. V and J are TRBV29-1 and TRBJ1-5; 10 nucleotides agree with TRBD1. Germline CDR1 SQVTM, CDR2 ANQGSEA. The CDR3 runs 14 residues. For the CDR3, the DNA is TGCAGCGTTGAAGAGACAGGGGGCAACCAGCCCCAGCATTTT. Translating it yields CSVEETGGNQPQHF.

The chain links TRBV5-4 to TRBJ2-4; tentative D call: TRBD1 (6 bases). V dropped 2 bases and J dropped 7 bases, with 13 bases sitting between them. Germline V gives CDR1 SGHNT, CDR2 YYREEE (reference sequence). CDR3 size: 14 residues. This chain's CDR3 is CASSFRGPGNIQYF. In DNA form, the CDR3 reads TGTGCCAGCAGCTTCAGGGGCCCAGGGAACATTCAGTACTTC. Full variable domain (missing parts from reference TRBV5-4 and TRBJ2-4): ETGVTQSPTHLIKTRGQQVTLRCSSQSGHNTVSWYQQALGQGPQFIFQYYREEENGRGNFPPRFSGLQFPNYSSELNVNALELDDSALYLCASSFRGPGNIQYFGAGTRLSVL.

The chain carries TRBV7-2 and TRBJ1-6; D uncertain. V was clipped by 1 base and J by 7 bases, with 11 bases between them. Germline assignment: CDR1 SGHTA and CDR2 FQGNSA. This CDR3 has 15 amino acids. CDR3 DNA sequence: TGTGCCAGCAGCTTAGTATCAGATTGGAATTCACCCCTCCACTTT. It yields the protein CASSLVSDWNSPLHF.

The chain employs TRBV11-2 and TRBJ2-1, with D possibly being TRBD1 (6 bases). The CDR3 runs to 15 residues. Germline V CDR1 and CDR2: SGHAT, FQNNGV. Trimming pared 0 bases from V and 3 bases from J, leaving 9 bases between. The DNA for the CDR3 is TGTGCCAGCAGCTTAGATCGAGGGGGCTACAATGAGCAGTTCTTC. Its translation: CASSLDRGGYNEQFF.

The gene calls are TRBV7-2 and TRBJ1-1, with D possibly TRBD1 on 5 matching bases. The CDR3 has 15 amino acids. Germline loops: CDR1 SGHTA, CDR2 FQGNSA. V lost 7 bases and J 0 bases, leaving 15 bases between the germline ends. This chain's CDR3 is CASTLRALMNTEAFF. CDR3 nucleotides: TGTGCCAGCACGCTCAGGGCGCTCATGAACACTGAAGCTTTCTTT.

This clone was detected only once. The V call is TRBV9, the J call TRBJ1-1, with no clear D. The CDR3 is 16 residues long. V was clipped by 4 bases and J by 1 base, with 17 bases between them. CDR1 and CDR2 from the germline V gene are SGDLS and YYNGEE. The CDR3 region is CASSPWVSGRNTEAFF. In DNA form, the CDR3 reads TGTGCCAGCAGCCCCTGGGTATCGGGGAGGAACACTGAAGCTTTCTTT.

The CDR3 DNA is TGTGCCAGCAGCCCGCCCCGGAGGAACACTGAAGCTTTCTTT. It is translated as CASSPPRRNTEAFF. This chain joins TRBV9 and TRBJ1-1; D gene unclear. V was pared by 4 bases and J by 1 base, with 11 bases between. CDR1 SGDLS and CDR2 YYNGEE come from the germline V gene. The CDR3 consists of 14 residues.

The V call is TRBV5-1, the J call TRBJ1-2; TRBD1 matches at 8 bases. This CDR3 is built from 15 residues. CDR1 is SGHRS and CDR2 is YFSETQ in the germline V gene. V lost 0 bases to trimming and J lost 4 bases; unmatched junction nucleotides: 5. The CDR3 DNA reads TGCGCCAGCAGCTTGGGACAGGGGCGAGGCTATGGCTACACCTTC. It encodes CASSLGQGRGYGYTF.

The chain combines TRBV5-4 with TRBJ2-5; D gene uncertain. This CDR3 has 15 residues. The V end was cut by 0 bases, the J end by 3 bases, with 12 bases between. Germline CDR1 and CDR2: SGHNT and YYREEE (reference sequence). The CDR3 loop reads CASSLVEPFKETQYF. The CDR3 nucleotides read TGTGCCAGCAGCTTGGTAGAACCATTTAAAGAGACCCAGTACTTC.

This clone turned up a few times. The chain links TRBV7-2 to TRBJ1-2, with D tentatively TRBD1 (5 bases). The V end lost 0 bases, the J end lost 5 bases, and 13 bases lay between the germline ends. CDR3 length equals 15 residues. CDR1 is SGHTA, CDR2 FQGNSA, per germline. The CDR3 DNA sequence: TGTGCCAGCAGCTTAGCGGCAGGGCAAGGTTATGGCTACACCTTC. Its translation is CASSLAAGQGYGYTF.

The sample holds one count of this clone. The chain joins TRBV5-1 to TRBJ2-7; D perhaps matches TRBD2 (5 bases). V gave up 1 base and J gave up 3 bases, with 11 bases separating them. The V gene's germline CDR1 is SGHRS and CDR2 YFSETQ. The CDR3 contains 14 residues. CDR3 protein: CASSLSAEDYEQYF. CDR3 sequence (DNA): TGCGCCAGCAGCTTGTCGGCGGAGGACTACGAGCAGTACTTC.

The CDR3: CASSLVRGDTDTQYF. The CDR3 bases are TGTGCCAGCAGCTTAGTTCGGGGGGACACAGATACGCAGTATTTT. The rearrangement uses TRBV7-2 and TRBJ2-3, with 7 bases aligning to TRBD2. The CDR3 totals 15 residues. Germline CDR1 and CDR2: SGHTA and FQGNSA. V lost 1 base, J lost 2 bases, and 3 bases stayed unmatched.

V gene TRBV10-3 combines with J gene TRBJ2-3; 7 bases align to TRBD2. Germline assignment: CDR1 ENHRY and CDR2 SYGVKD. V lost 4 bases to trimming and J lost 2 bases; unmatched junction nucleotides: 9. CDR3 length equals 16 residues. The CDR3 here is CAISVGGGPNTDTQYF. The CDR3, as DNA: TGTGCCATCAGTGTCGGGGGAGGGCCGAACACAGATACGCAGTATTTT.

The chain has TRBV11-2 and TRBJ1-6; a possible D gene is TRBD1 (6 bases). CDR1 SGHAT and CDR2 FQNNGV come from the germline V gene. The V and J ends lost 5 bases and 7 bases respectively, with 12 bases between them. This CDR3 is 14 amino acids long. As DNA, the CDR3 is TGTGCCAGCAGCCTCGGGCAGGGGAATTCACCCCTCCACTTT. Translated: CASSLGQGNSPLHF.

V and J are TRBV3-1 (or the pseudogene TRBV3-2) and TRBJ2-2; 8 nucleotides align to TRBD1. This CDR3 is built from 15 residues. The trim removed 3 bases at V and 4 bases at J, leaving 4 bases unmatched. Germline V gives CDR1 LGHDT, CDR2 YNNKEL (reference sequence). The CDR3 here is CASSHTGTGTGELFF. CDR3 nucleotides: TGTGCCAGCAGCCACACCGGGACAGGCACCGGGGAGCTGTTTTTT.

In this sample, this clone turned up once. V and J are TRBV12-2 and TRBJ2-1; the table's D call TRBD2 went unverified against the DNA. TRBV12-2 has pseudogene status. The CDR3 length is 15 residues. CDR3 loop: CASRRGGPSYNEQFF. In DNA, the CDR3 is TGTGCAAGTCGCCGCGGGGGCCCCTCCTACAATGAGCAGTTCTTC.

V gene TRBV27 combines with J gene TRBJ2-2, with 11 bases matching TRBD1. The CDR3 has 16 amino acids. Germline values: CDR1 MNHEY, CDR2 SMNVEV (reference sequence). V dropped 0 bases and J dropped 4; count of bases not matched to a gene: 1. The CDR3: CASSLSGQGVTGELFF. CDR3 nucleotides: TGTGCCAGCAGTTTATCGGGACAGGGGGTCACCGGGGAGCTGTTTTTT.

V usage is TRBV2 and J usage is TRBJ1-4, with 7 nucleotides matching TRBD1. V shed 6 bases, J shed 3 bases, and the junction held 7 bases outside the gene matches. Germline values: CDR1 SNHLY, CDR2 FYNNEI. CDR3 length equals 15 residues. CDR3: CASSATGEPNEKLFF. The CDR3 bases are TGTGCCAGCAGCGCAACAGGGGAACCTAATGAAAAACTGTTTTTT.

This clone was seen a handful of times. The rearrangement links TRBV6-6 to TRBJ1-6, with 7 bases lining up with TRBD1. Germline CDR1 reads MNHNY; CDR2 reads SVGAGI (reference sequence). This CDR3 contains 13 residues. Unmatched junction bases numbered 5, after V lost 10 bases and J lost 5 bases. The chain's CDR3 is CATRTGHNSPLHF. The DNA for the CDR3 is TGTGCCACCCGGACAGGCCATAATTCACCCCTCCACTTT.

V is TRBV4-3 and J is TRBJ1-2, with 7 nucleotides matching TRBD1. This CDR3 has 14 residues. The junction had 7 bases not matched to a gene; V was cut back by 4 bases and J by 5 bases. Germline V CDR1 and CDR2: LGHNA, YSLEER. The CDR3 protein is CASSRYRGLYGYTF. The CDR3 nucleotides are TGCGCCAGCAGCCGTTATAGGGGGCTGTATGGCTACACCTTC.

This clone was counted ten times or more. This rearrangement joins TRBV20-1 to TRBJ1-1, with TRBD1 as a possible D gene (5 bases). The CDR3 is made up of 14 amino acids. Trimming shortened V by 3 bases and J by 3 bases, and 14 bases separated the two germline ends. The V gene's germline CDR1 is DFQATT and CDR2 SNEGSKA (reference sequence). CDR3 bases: TGCAGTGCTAGTGGGGCCTCGGGGGACACTGAAGCTTTCTTT. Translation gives CSASGASGDTEAFF.

The CDR3, as DNA: TGTGCCAGCAGGGACACCTTTGCCACTGAAGCTTTCTTT. It yields the protein CASRDTFATEAFF. The chain is built from TRBV6-5 and TRBJ1-1, with a tentative D call TRBD1 (5 bases). The CDR3 has 13 residues. CDR1 MNHEY and CDR2 SVGAGI come from the germline V gene. Trimming cost V 6 bases and J 4 bases, with 12 bases left between them.

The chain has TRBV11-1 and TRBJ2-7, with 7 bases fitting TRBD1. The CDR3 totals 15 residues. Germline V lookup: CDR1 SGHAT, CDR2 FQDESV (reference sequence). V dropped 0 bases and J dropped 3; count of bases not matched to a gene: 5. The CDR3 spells CASSLALAGGYEQYF. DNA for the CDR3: TGTGCCAGCAGCTTAGCGTTGGCAGGGGGCTACGAGCAGTACTTC.

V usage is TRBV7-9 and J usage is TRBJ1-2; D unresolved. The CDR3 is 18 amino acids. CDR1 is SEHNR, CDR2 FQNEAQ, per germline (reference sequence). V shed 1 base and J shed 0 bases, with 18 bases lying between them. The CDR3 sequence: CASSLGRAGLSTNYGYTF. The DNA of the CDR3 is TGTGCCAGCAGCTTAGGACGGGCAGGACTAAGTACTAACTATGGCTACACCTTC.

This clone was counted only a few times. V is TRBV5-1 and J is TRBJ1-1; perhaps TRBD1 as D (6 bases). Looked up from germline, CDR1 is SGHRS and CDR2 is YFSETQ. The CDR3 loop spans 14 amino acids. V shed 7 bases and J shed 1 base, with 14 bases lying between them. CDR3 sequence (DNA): TGCGCCAGCTGCAACCCGGGACAGAACACTGAAGCTTTCTTT. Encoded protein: CASCNPGQNTEAFF.